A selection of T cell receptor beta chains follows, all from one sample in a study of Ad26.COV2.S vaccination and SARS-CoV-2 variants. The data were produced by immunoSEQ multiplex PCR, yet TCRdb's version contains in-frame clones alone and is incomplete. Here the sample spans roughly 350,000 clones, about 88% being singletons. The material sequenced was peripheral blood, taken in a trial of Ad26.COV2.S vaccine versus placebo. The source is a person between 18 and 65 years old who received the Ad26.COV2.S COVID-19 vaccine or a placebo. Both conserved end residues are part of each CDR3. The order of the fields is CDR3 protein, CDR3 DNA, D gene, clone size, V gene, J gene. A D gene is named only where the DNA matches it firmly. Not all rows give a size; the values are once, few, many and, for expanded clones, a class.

CASSPTTQGGKLFF,TGTGCCAGCAGCCCAACCACGCAGGGCGGAAAACTGTTTTTT,.,.,TRBV9,TRBJ1-4
CASSLVSNTIYF,TGTGCCAGCAGCTTAGTTTCTAACACCATATATTTT,.,.,TRBV7-9,TRBJ1-3
CASSPSGGSSYGYTF,TGTGCCAGCAGCCCTTCAGGGGGCTCTAGCTATGGCTACACCTTC,TRBD1,.,TRBV11-2,TRBJ1-2
CASSSTLSGTGDNQPQHF,TGTGCCAGCTCATCAACACTTTCCGGGACAGGGGACAATCAGCCCCAGCATTTT,TRBD1,once,TRBV18,TRBJ1-5
CASGLARENTQYF,TGTGCTAGTGGTTTGGCGCGGGAGAATACGCAGTATTTT,TRBD2,.,TRBV12-5,TRBJ2-3
CATQTVDNSPLHF,TGTGCCACCCAGACAGTAGATAATTCACCCCTCCACTTT,.,.,TRBV6-5,TRBJ1-6
CASSQDAVTKRTDTQYF,TGCGCCAGCAGCCAAGATGCCGTGACTAAACGGACAGATACGCAGTATTTT,.,.,TRBV4-3,TRBJ2-3
CASSLRRDSLMGYTF,TGTGCCAGCAGCCTCAGGAGGGACTCACTCATGGGCTACACCTTC,.,many,TRBV7-3,TRBJ1-2
CASSLDNLKGEQFF,TGTGCCAGCAGCCTGGACAATTTGAAAGGGGAGCAGTTCTTC,.,.,TRBV7-9,TRBJ2-1
CASSYSRGANTEAFF,TGTGCCAGCAGTTACTCCCGGGGGGCGAACACTGAAGCTTTCTTT,.,.,TRBV6-5,TRBJ1-1
CASSLIQNSRRPQHF,TGTGCCAGCAGTTTGATTCAGAATAGTCGTCGGCCCCAGCATTTT,.,.,TRBV28,TRBJ1-5
CASSVAGTETQYF,TGTGCCAGCAGCGTAGCTGGCACGGAGACCCAGTACTTC,.,.,TRBV9,TRBJ2-5
CASSQVTSGRQAGELFF,TGTGCCAGCAGCCAAGTTACTAGCGGGAGGCAAGCCGGGGAGCTGTTTTTT,TRBD2,.,TRBV4-2,TRBJ2-2
CASSVGRDGYTF,TGTGCCAGCAGCGTAGGGAGGGATGGCTACACCTTC,.,.,TRBV9,TRBJ1-2
CASGLVRGTGGRFGTGELFF,TGTGCTAGTGGTTTGGTACGCGGGACAGGGGGGCGGTTCGGAACCGGGGAGCTGTTTTTT,TRBD1,.,TRBV12-5,TRBJ2-2
CASSRDRATDTQYF,TGTGCCAGCAGCCGGGACAGGGCCACAGATACGCAGTATTTT,TRBD1,.,TRBV28,TRBJ2-3
CASSQDSRKGREAFF,TGCGCCAGCAGCCAAGATAGTCGGAAGGGCCGTGAAGCTTTCTTT,.,.,TRBV4-3,TRBJ1-1
CAWSVRDFNTEAFF,TGTGCCTGGAGTGTACGGGACTTTAACACTGAAGCTTTCTTT,.,.,TRBV30,TRBJ1-1
CASRLAGRLNTEAFF,TGTGCCAGCAGGCTGGCTGGACGGTTGAACACTGAAGCTTTCTTT,.,once,TRBV25-1,TRBJ1-1
CASSFSETEETQYF,TGTGCCAGCAGTTTTAGCGAAACCGAAGAGACCCAGTACTTC,.,.,TRBV28,TRBJ2-5
CASSPEPRNHYGYTF,TGCGCCAGCAGCCCAGAGCCGAGGAACCACTATGGCTACACCTTC,.,.,TRBV4-3,TRBJ1-2
CASSLVPGADGYTF,TGTGCCAGCAGCTTGGTTCCAGGGGCGGATGGCTACACCTTC,.,.,TRBV5-5,TRBJ1-2
CASSWDSTNTGELFF,TGTGCCAGCAGCTGGGACAGTACGAACACCGGGGAGCTGTTTTTT,TRBD1,.,TRBV7-2,TRBJ2-2
CASSQQGISQETQYF,TGCGCCAGCAGCCAACAGGGGATTAGCCAAGAGACCCAGTACTTC,TRBD1,once,TRBV5-1,TRBJ2-5
CASSSGLGNTEAFF,TGTGCCAGCAGCTCCGGACTGGGGAACACTGAAGCTTTCTTT,.,.,TRBV11-1,TRBJ1-1
CASSLFGSDTQYF,TGTGCCAGCAGTTTATTTGGGTCAGATACGCAGTATTTT,.,.,TRBV28,TRBJ2-3
CASSMLPRTALTDTQYF,TGTGCCAGCAGCATGTTACCCCGGACAGCTTTAACAGATACGCAGTATTTT,.,.,TRBV7-9,TRBJ2-3
CASSMDWSPLHF,TGTGCCAGCAGCATGGATTGGTCACCCCTCCACTTT,.,.,TRBV5-6,TRBJ1-6